This entry lists 29 T cell receptor beta chains sequenced from one sample in a study of CD8 T cells in Susac syndrome. Random hexamers were used to reverse transcribe roughly 0.5 to 1 ug of RNA. In TCRdb, the immunoSEQ multiplex PCR reads were re-called with MiXCR into one record per CDR3 protein. Among fewer than 200,000 distinct CDR3 sequences, approximately 93% were seen once, and the ten largest hold around 0.1%. What was sequenced was CD4+ T cells from PBMCs. All receptors derive from a human donor in good health.

This clonotype was observed once. The chain has TRBV14 and TRBJ1-1; unclear D gene. With 4 bases removed from V and 1 base from J, the gap between germline ends came to 10 bases. CDR1 is SGHDN, CDR2 FVKESK, per germline. This CDR3 spans 14 amino acids. CDR3 residues: CASSLLDPNTEAFF. CDR3 nucleotide sequence: TGTGCCAGCAGCCTTCTCGACCCGAACACTGAAGCTTTCTTT.

This clonotype was seen more than once but under ten times. This chain uses TRBV6-5 with TRBJ1-5; TRBD1 matches at 8 bases. Unmatched junction bases numbered 2, after V lost 2 bases and J lost 2 bases. The CDR3 runs 15 residues. Germline-derived CDR1 and CDR2 are MNHEY and SVGAGI. The CDR3 here is CASSYGTGGNQPQHF. For the CDR3, the DNA is TGTGCCAGCAGTTACGGGACAGGCGGCAATCAGCCCCAGCATTTT.

This chain uses TRBV6-6 with TRBJ2-4; D might be TRBD1 or TRBD2, each matching 5 bases. V lost 2 bases and J 5 bases, leaving 10 bases between the germline ends. The CDR3 covers 14 residues. Germline lookup yields CDR1 MNHNY and CDR2 SVGAGI (reference sequence). CDR3 amino acids: CASSYKGRENIQYF. The DNA for the CDR3 is TGTGCCAGCAGTTACAAGGGGCGGGAAAACATTCAGTACTTC.

This chain connects TRBV5-1 to TRBJ2-3; no clear D gene. This CDR3 is 15 amino acids long. V lost 0 bases, J lost 0 bases, and 8 bases lay in between. Germline lookup yields CDR1 SGHRS and CDR2 YFSETQ. The CDR3 sequence is CASSLAPPSTDTQYF. CDR3 bases: TGCGCCAGCAGCTTGGCCCCCCCTAGCACAGATACGCAGTATTTT.

J is TRBJ1-2 and V is TRBV12-3 or TRBV12-4; the D is unclear. V lost 1 base and J 0 bases, leaving 6 bases between the germline ends. The CDR3 sequence is 14 residues long. The CDR3 bases are TGTGCCAGCAGTTTAGACAGAGCTAACTATGGCTACACCTTC. This encodes CASSLDRANYGYTF.

The chain employs TRBV20-1 and TRBJ1-4; possibly TRBD1 for D (5 bases). V was shortened by 0 bases and J by 3 bases, with 8 bases between the two germline ends. CDR3 size: 14 residues. Germline V gene lookup returns CDR1 DFQATT and CDR2 SNEGSKA (reference sequence). The CDR3 loop reads CSARDPGPNEKLFF. CDR3 in DNA: TGCAGTGCTAGAGATCCAGGGCCTAATGAAAAACTGTTTTTT.

CDR3 region: CASSLGIAGGRTDTQYF. The CDR3 DNA reads TGCGCCAGCAGCTTGGGAATAGCGGGGGGCCGCACAGATACGCAGTATTTT. The chain couples TRBV5-1 to TRBJ2-3; 10 bases align to TRBD2. Germline V gives CDR1 SGHRS, CDR2 YFSETQ. The CDR3 length is 17 residues. Unmatched junction bases numbered 5, after V lost 0 bases and J lost 1 base. Variable domain in full (rest from reference TRBV5-1 and TRBJ2-3): KAGVTQTPRYLIKTRGQQVTLSCSPISGHRSVSWYQQTPGQGLQFLFEYFSETQRNKGNFPGRFSGRQFSNSRSEMNVSTLELGDSALYLCASSLGIAGGRTDTQYFGPGTRLTVL.

The J gene is TRBJ1-2, the V gene TRBV3-1; D unclear. The germline V gene encodes CDR1 LGHDT and CDR2 YNNKEL (reference sequence). The CDR3 runs 15 residues. Trimming stripped 1 base from V and 4 bases from J, with 13 bases between. CDR3 DNA sequence: TGTGCCAGCAGCCAAGGGGTGGTAACGGGCTATGGCTACACCTTC. Translated: CASSQGVVTGYGYTF.

The rearrangement links TRBV20-1 to TRBJ2-3; the D is unclear. Germline CDR1 and CDR2: DFQATT and SNEGSKA (reference sequence). The length of the CDR3 is 16 residues. Trimming took 1 base from V and 1 from J, leaving 15 bases between them. This CDR3 is CSARVRSGLGTDTQYF. For the CDR3, the DNA is TGCAGTGCTAGAGTCCGATCCGGCTTGGGCACAGATACGCAGTATTTT.

This chain links TRBV29-1 with TRBJ1-1; 9 positions agree with TRBD1. The CDR3 runs to 13 residues. Per the germline V gene, CDR1 is SQVTM and CDR2 is ANQGSEA. Losses at the gene ends were 4 bases for V and 7 bases for J; bases not matched to a gene: 7. The chain's CDR3 is CSVAPRTGVEAFF. The DNA for the CDR3 is TGCAGCGTTGCCCCCCGGACAGGGGTTGAAGCTTTCTTT.

This chain connects TRBV2 to TRBJ2-5; D uncertain. Trimming took 5 bases from V and 5 from J, leaving 9 bases between them. The CDR3 is 12 residues long. From germline, CDR1 is SNHLY and CDR2 FYNNEI. The CDR3 here is CASSPIQETQYF. For the CDR3, the DNA is TGTGCCAGCAGTCCAATCCAGGAGACCCAGTACTTC.

The chain couples TRBV29-1 to TRBJ1-1; TRBD1 matches 7 bases. Germline-derived CDR1 and CDR2 are SQVTM and ANQGSEA. CDR3 length: 13 amino acids. J lost 5 bases, V lost 7 bases, and 10 bases had no gene match. CDR3 DNA sequence: TGCAGCGGTGACAGGGAATGGGGGACTGAAGCTTTCTTT. Encoded protein: CSGDREWGTEAFF.

Regarding this clonotype: The junction and the germline gene differ at one end; a read error may be behind it. For the CDR3, the DNA is TGTGCCAGCAGCCAATCAAGCCACAAACTGATCTTC. Its translation: CASSQSSHKLIF. The V gene is TRBV3-1, the J gene TRBJ2-1; D uncertain. Germline-derived CDR1 and CDR2 are LGHDT and YNNKEL (reference sequence). This CDR3 region has 12 residues.

The chain couples TRBV20-1 to TRBJ1-1; D possibly corresponds to TRBD1 (6 bases). Germline V CDR1 and CDR2: DFQATT, SNEGSKA (reference sequence). V dropped 2 bases and J dropped 4 bases, with 11 bases sitting between them. CDR3 length equals 13 residues. The CDR3 here is CSARKGGGTEAFF. As DNA, the CDR3 is TGCAGTGCTAGAAAAGGAGGGGGCACTGAAGCTTTCTTT.

The chain uses TRBV6-1 and TRBJ1-2; D is unresolved. Germline CDR1 is MNHNS and CDR2 is SASEGT. The CDR3 extends over 14 amino acids. Trimming stripped 7 bases from V and 1 base from J, with 13 bases between. The CDR3 nucleotides are TGTGCCAGCACCGGAGGAATAAGTAACTATGGCTACACCTTC. Translating gives CASTGGISNYGYTF.

This clonotype was observed once. This chain uses TRBV30 with TRBJ2-7, with 15 bases aligning to TRBD2. The CDR3 is 16 residues long. Per the germline V gene, CDR1 is GTSNPN and CDR2 is SVGIG (reference sequence). Trimming removed 0 bases from V and 7 bases from J; junction bases left unmatched: 7. The CDR3 nucleotides are TGTGCCTGGAGTGTACGGTGGACTAGCGGGGGGGCTGAGCAGTACTTC. Amino acids: CAWSVRWTSGGAEQYF.

The chain combines TRBV29-1 with TRBJ2-7; TRBD1 agrees at 8 bases. The V segment lost 7 bases and the J segment 6 bases; nucleotides outside the gene matches: 11. The CDR3 totals 13 residues. Germline values: CDR1 SQVTM, CDR2 ANQGSEA. The DNA for the CDR3 is TGCAGCGCTTCGACAGGGGCGCTCGGCGAGCAGTACTTC. Translating it yields CSASTGALGEQYF.

The CDR3 sequence: CASSSPEKGFNEQFF. CDR3 in DNA: TGTGCCAGCAGTAGCCCGGAGAAGGGATTCAATGAGCAGTTCTTC. The chain is built from TRBV6-2 or TRBV6-3 and TRBJ2-1, with unresolved D. Germline-derived CDR1 and CDR2 are MNHEY and SVGEGT. The V end was cut by 5 bases, the J end by 6 bases, with 17 bases between. This CDR3 is 15 amino acids long.

The genes are TRBV5-4 and TRBJ1-2, with TRBD1 matching over 9 bases. The CDR3 extends over 15 amino acids. Germline lookup yields CDR1 SGHNT and CDR2 YYREEE (reference sequence). After removal of 3 bases from V and 4 bases from J, the junction contained 7 bases not matched to a gene. The CDR3 loop is CASSSGQGSTYGYTF. CDR3 nucleotide sequence: TGTGCCAGCAGCTCCGGACAGGGGAGTACCTATGGCTACACCTTC. The full variable domain, rest sourced from reference TRBV5-4 and TRBJ1-2, is ETGVTQSPTHLIKTRGQQVTLRCSSQSGHNTVSWYQQALGQGPQFIFQYYREEENGRGNFPPRFSGLQFPNYSSELNVNALELDDSALYLCASSSGQGSTYGYTFGSGTRLTVV.

This chain connects TRBV6-1 to TRBJ1-2, with no clear D. Looked up from germline, CDR1 is MNHNS and CDR2 is SASEGT. V lost 0 bases and J 4 bases, leaving 12 bases between the germline ends. CDR3 length equals 15 residues. DNA for the CDR3: TGTGCCAGCAGTGAAGCGGAGAGAAGGGTCTATGGCTACACCTTC. This encodes CASSEAERRVYGYTF.

The chain recombines TRBV4-1 with TRBJ2-6, with TRBD1 identical over 8 bases. Losses at the gene ends were 1 base for V and 3 bases for J; bases not matched to a gene: 2. There are 16 residues in the CDR3. Germline assignment: CDR1 MGHRA and CDR2 YSYEKL. The CDR3 sequence: CASSQGTGYGANVLTF. As DNA, the CDR3 is TGCGCCAGCAGCCAAGGGACAGGGTATGGGGCCAACGTCCTGACTTTC.

The rearrangement uses TRBV20-1 and TRBJ1-5; no definite D call. Trimming shortened V by 0 bases and J by 2 bases, and 14 bases separated the two germline ends. This CDR3 spans 16 amino acids. From germline, CDR1 is DFQATT and CDR2 SNEGSKA (reference sequence). CDR3 nucleotides: TGCAGTGCTAGAGATCTCCTGGCAGGAGGCAATCAGCCCCAGCATTTT. It translates to CSARDLLAGGNQPQHF.

This clonotype was seen a single time. The chain recombines TRBV15 with TRBJ2-1; D is unresolved. This CDR3 is 13 amino acids long. The germline V and J ends were trimmed by 5 bases and 6 bases, with 11 bases remaining between them. The V gene's germline CDR1 is LNHNV and CDR2 YYDKDF (reference sequence). The CDR3 nucleotides read TGTGCCACCAGCCACCCGGCGATCAATGAGCAGTTCTTC. It translates to CATSHPAINEQFF.

The chain employs TRBV4-1 and TRBJ2-7; tentative D call: TRBD2 (5 bases). Germline V gives CDR1 MGHRA, CDR2 YSYEKL. The CDR3 is 14 amino acids. The CDR3 sequence is CASSQDQGGPAIDV. CDR3 DNA: TGCGCCAGCAGCCAAGATCAAGGCGGGCCGGCAATAGACGTC.

This chain links TRBV11-1 with TRBJ1-2; a possible D gene is TRBD1 (5 bases). Trimming stripped 6 bases from V and 3 bases from J, with 11 bases between. Germline V gene sequence: CDR1 SGHAT, CDR2 FQDESV (reference sequence). CDR3 length: 13 amino acids. The CDR3 protein is CASSFGHHYGYTF. The CDR3 DNA sequence: TGTGCCAGCAGTTTTGGACATCACTATGGCTACACCTTC.

This clonotype was seen just once. The V and J genes are TRBV7-8 and TRBJ1-4, with 9 bases matching TRBD1. The length of the CDR3 is 16 residues. Losses at the gene ends were 0 bases for V and 8 bases for J; bases not matched to a gene: 7. Germline V CDR1 and CDR2: SGHVS, FQNEAQ. This CDR3 reads CASSLAWYRGREKLFF. The CDR3, as DNA: TGTGCCAGCAGCTTAGCGTGGTACAGGGGGCGGGAAAAACTGTTTTTT.

The chain combines TRBV5-4 with TRBJ2-7; possible D gene TRBD2, 5 bases. Germline values: CDR1 SGHNT, CDR2 YYREEE (reference sequence). This CDR3 is built from 13 residues. Trimming removed 2 bases from V and 3 bases from J, with 9 bases in between. The CDR3 region is CASSLRGRYEQYF. In DNA form, the CDR3 reads TGTGCCAGCAGCTTAAGAGGGCGCTACGAGCAGTACTTC.

The chain employs TRBV5-1 and TRBJ2-1, with 9 bases that match TRBD2. Per germline, CDR1 SGHRS and CDR2 YFSETQ. The CDR3 contains 15 residues. The trim removed 1 base at V and 3 bases at J, leaving 2 bases unmatched. The CDR3: CASSLQRGDYNEQFF. DNA for the CDR3: TGCGCCAGCAGCTTGCAGCGGGGGGACTACAATGAGCAGTTCTTC.

The rearrangement uses TRBV28 and TRBJ2-3; the match to TRBD1 covers 10 bases. Germline-derived CDR1 and CDR2 are MDHEN and SYDVKM. This CDR3 has 13 amino acids. V dropped 10 bases and J dropped 3; count of bases not matched to a gene: 4. This CDR3 is CATGTGETDTQYF. In nucleotides, the CDR3 is TGTGCCACCGGGACAGGGGAAACAGATACGCAGTATTTT.